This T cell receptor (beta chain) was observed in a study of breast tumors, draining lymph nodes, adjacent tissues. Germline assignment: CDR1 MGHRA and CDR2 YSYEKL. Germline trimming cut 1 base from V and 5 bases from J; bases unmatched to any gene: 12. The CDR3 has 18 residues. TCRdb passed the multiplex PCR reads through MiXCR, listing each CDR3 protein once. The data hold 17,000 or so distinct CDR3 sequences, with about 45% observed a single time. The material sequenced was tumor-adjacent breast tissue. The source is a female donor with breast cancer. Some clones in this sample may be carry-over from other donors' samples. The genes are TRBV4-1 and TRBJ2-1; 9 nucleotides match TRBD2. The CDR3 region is CASSQAGSRLAGHNEQFF. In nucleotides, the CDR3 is TGCGCCAGCAGCCAAGCGGGGTCCAGGCTAGCGGGACACAATGAGCAGTTCTTC.